The source of this T cell receptor beta chain is a study of cytomegalovirus exposure and HLA in healthy donors (dated by TCRdb to about 2017). Regarding the complete study: According to an earlier analysis of several hundred of the donors, roughly 180 million T cells yielded over 90 million unique TCR beta sequences and about 300 Gb of sequence data. The study used immunosequencing to profile the T cell repertoires of around 600 subjects and linked those repertoires to cytomegalovirus serostatus. Besides the first cohort of approximately 710 subjects, a separate validation cohort made up of about 120 different subjects was used. A later analysis re-analyzed previously published TCR beta repertoires from approximately 670 donors and added high-resolution HLA genotyping to study TCR occurrence patterns. Every repertoire in the discovery cohort had been generated on one and the same sequencing platform. In a later genetic analysis, genome-wide SNP genotypes for about 55% of the 666 donors were used, and that subset was treated as a discovery cohort. Rather than using new phenotypic data, the later analysis identified candidate immune exposures from TCR beta sequences and from how often those sequences occurred across donors. Because of strong linkage in the cohort, 5 or 6 DR-DQ haplotypes were treated as single units for association and clustering. The study combined high-throughput TCR immunosequencing, statistical association of individual TCRs with disease status, and machine learning to predict cytomegalovirus infection status. The study aimed to test whether signatures of past pathogen exposure could be identified by cataloging public T cell receptors. The number of donors typed differed by locus, with roughly 620-630 for A, B, C, DRB1 and DQB1, about 500 for DQA1, about 610 for DPA1, and 400 to 490 for DPB1. About 310 gigabases of sequencing data and 70 million to 100 million unique TCR sequences were included in an early release covering around 650 HLA-typed donors. The genetic ancestry cluster associated with self-reported Caucasian donors included 65% to 90% of the 398 genotyped donors. On average, around 200,000 unique TCR beta nucleotide sequences were sequenced per donor among about 400 genotyped donors of the cohort, with 15% to 20% of those sequences being non-productive. Alongside the repertoire data, information on donor age, sex, ethnicity and CMV serostatus was compiled. HLA typing covered class I and class II loci at four-digit resolution. To decide whether each TCR beta V gene segment behaved as functional or pseudogenic, an earlier analysis of 587 of the donors relied on high-throughput TCR beta sequencing.

The CDR3 holds 16 amino acids from the cysteine to the phenylalanine. Only the CDR3 region is kept as DNA, spanning 48 bases read in frame from base 1. Sequences SGHNT (CDR1) and YYREEE (CDR2) are obtained from the germline V gene (reference sequence). Trimming takes 5 bases from V and 3 bases from J, and the germline ends sit 18 bases apart. This clone was seen only once. Its antigen target is currently unknown. No clone much larger than this one lies a single base away; base qualities are absent. Paper-wide results and their limitations: When HLA alleles, especially DR and DQ, strongly co-occurred, attributing TCR associations to individual alleles was difficult. In this cohort, only TCR beta chains were sequenced, and detectable features were limited by the absence of alpha or paired-chain data. According to a later genetic analysis, donors in an Asian-associated ancestry cluster had fewer N-insertions in productive TCRs than the roughly 670-donor mean. Because some donors lacked HLA typing at each locus, the association tests relied only on the typed subset. In a later analysis, most CMV-associated TCR beta chains were found to appear HLA-restricted, with HLA associations seemingly driven largely by CMV exposure. Most TCR sequences were seen in very few donors, while some public TCRs were found in many individuals. Three of the identified cytomegalovirus-associated TCR beta chains were confirmed in vitro to be specific for cytomegalovirus antigens. The earlier analysis of approximately 540 of the donors excluded some 15 rarely observed V segments, including chromosome 9 orphons, because counts were too low. In a later analysis, TCR association rates were found to vary across HLA loci, with the most associated TCRs seen for DRB1 alleles and the fewest for HLA-C alleles. In a later analysis, HLA-associated TCR beta chains were found to be more clonally expanded and to have lower generation probabilities than equally common non-associated chains. Sequencing depth was assumed to be roughly uniform across donors in the presence/absence analyses, though that assumption may not hold. A total of 164 TCR beta chains were listed by the study as associated with cytomegalovirus. In both the original and validation cohorts, the classifier was reported to diagnose cytomegalovirus status with high specificity and sensitivity. The sequencing pipeline was judged likely to have produced a cluster of highly shared sequence variants as a technical artifact. A later analysis reported that several top co-occurrence clusters appeared linked to parvovirus B19, influenza, CMV and Epstein-Barr virus. In an earlier analysis of about 600 of the donors, most TCR beta V segments appeared in productive rearrangements about 90% or about 30% of the time, broadly matching IMGT annotations. Some IMGT-functional V segments, including TRBV6-2 and TRBV6-3, could not be distinguished by the 87-base-pair reads and were therefore excluded. Correlated functional status among segregating V segments might reflect linkage disequilibrium, but an unknown experimental factor could not be ruled out. CMV serostatus was the only immune exposure information available for the cohort. In a later genetic analysis, a missense DCLRE1C variant was associated with V-gene and J-gene trimming of TCR beta chains, and the association was replicated in an independent cohort. A later analysis associated about 17,000 TCR beta sequences with specific HLA alleles at a false discovery rate of 0.05. A further reported finding was that TCR beta sequences accurately predicted the HLA-A and HLA-B alleles for most subjects in the first cohort. According to the authors, the approach could potentially be generalized to other disease states and immunological phenotypes.

The library was generated by the immunoSEQ multiplex PCR assay. A mixture of 60 forward primers for TCR Vbeta segments and 13 reverse primers for TCR Jbeta segments was used in the multiplex PCR. The CDR3 region of rearranged TCR beta genes was amplified from genomic DNA by a multiplex PCR assay. The Illumina HiSeq System was used to sequence the amplified TCR beta libraries as 87-base-pair reads. Regarding the original processing steps: A later analysis tallied roughly 76 million unique TCR beta chains across the 650 to 750 repertoires, and 10 million to 11 million of those chains were shared by two or more donors. A nearest-neighbor algorithm error-corrected the raw reads and collapsed the reads into unique sequences, merging closely related sequences to remove PCR and sequencing errors. V, D and J gene segments were assigned by aligning CDR3 sequences to IMGT reference sequences. For a sequence to be retained, a match of at least six nucleotides to both a V gene segment and a J gene segment was required. Rearrangements were classified as productive when the CDR3 lacked stop codons and remained in frame with V and J, and all other rearrangements were classified as non-productive. Following IMGT convention, CDR3 was defined as the stretch from the second conserved V-encoded cysteine up to the conserved J-encoded phenylalanine. The earlier analysis of about 640 of the donors excluded any sequence lacking an unambiguous match to a single V gene segment. In an earlier analysis of some 590 of the donors, a V segment was called functional when productive rearrangements were above 56.7%, and segregating when the standard deviation between donors exceeded 5%. To diagnose cytomegalovirus status from the catalog of TCR beta chain sequences, a statistical classification framework was built. A later analysis assigned V and J genes by comparing TCR nucleotide sequences with IMGT/GENE-DB human TR gene sequences. Using the TCRdist pipeline, a later analysis assigned CDR3 sequences along with most-parsimonious VDJ recombination scenarios. In a later analysis, each TCR beta chain was defined by its CDR3 amino acid sequence together with its V-gene family, and reads without a unique V-gene family were excluded. As a way to deal with suspected cross-contamination and a sequencing artifact, a later analysis dropped 450 to 600 nucleotide sequences that were highly shared and had low generation probability. A later analysis calculated a clonal expansion index for each public chain from normalized within-repertoire ranks of inferred template counts. In a later analysis, generation probabilities were computed with a VDJ recombination model fitted to out-of-frame rearrangements, and the resulting probabilities were checked against IGoR. A later analysis scored TCR-TCR, TCR-HLA and TCR-CMV co-occurrence with hypergeometric tests, applying a repertoire-size bias correction to TCR pairs. A later analysis estimated false discovery rates by permuting HLA or CMV assignments 20 times. In a later analysis, co-occurring TCRs were grouped using DBSCAN, and TCRdist sequence similarity was added for clustering within HLA-allele-positive subsets. Repertoires with fewer than 30,000 or more than 120,000 public chains, plus five repertoires with anomalous nucleotide sharing, were excluded from co-occurrence clustering. This is the immuneACCESS table as TCRdb keeps it, with only in-frame sequences that have V and J called. A part of the clones is gone; compared with another copy, unresolved V genes explain less than half, and the rest is unexplained. The DNA was the basis for D and trimming; V, J and clone size are from that table. For this sample there are fewer than 150,000 clones; around three quarters appear just once. The ten largest clones capture less than 3% of the sample.

The cohort was made up of approximately 700 healthy bone marrow donors. At the time of sampling, all cohort members were nominally healthy, though unrecorded immune exposures were likely present. The donor was CMV seropositive and was included in the group of 290 or so seropositive cohort members. A peripheral blood sample was provided by each donor, and peripheral blood mononuclear cells were used for TCR beta sequencing. Genomic DNA was extracted from the blood cell samples with the Qiagen DNeasy Blood Extraction Kit. Sequencing was performed on PBMCs. This receptor was identified in a woman aged 35 to 49 in good health and CMV-seropositive. Recombination connected TRBV5-4 to TRBJ1-5; matching of 6 bases hints at TRBD1 as the D gene. CDR3 protein: CASSRGGPGFNQPQHF. The base sequence is TGTGCCAGCAGTCGCGGGGGCCCAGGATTCAATCAGCCCCAGCATTTT.